One and the same sample provided the 8 T cell receptor beta chains below, sequenced in a study of T cell responses to AZD1222 COVID-19 vaccine. TCRdb's table, derived via immunoSEQ multiplex PCR, lists solely in-frame clones and lacks some. This table holds 170,000 or so clones, 93% found once. The specimen comprised peripheral blood, sampled on day 0 of AZD1222 vaccination. These receptors all stem from an adult in good health.

The V and J genes are TRBV2 and TRBJ1-2; D is ambiguous. The ends were cut back, 2 bases at V and 14 bases at J, with 15 bases in the middle. This CDR3 is 12 amino acids long. Per the germline V gene, CDR1 is SNHLY and CDR2 is FYNNEI. The CDR3 sequence is CASSELSRTVTF. The CDR3 bases are TGTGCCAGCAGTGAACTAAGTAGGACGGTAACCTTC.

The rearrangement uses TRBV2 and TRBJ1-6; D is unclear. Germline CDR1 SNHLY, CDR2 FYNNEI. V was shortened by 6 bases and J by 9 bases, with 15 bases between the two germline ends. The length of the CDR3 is 14 residues. CDR3 in amino acids: CASRMTRPSSPLHF. CDR3 DNA: TGTGCCAGCAGGATGACACGGCCATCTTCACCCCTCCACTTT.

The J gene is TRBJ2-1, the V gene TRBV5-1; 7 nucleotides agree with TRBD2. The CDR3 runs to 15 residues. After removal of 0 bases from V and 5 bases from J, the junction contained 5 bases not matched to a gene. CDR1 SGHRS and CDR2 YFSETQ come from the germline V gene. CDR3 protein: CASSLAVTSHNEQFF. CDR3 nucleotide sequence: TGCGCCAGCAGCTTGGCAGTGACTAGCCACAATGAGCAGTTCTTC.

V gene TRBV18 combines with J gene TRBJ1-1; a possible D gene is TRBD1 (6 bases). CDR1 and CDR2 from the germline V gene are KGHSH and LQKENI. CDR3 length: 14 residues. V lost 6 bases to trimming and J lost 5 bases, with 16 bases between them. CDR3 in DNA: TGTGCCAGCTCCACCCCAGGGGCGGGAACTGAAGCTTTCTTT. Its protein is CASSTPGAGTEAFF. Using reference TRBV18 and TRBJ1-1 for the parts outside the CDR3, the full variable domain is NAGVMQNPRHLVRRRGQEARLRCSPMKGHSHVYWYRQLPEEGLKFMVYLQKENIIDESGMPKERFSAEFPKEGPSILRIQQVVRGDSAAYFCASSTPGAGTEAFFGQGTRLTVV.

In DNA, the CDR3 is TGTGCCAGCAGTTTACACAGGGTCGATAATTCACCCCTCCACTTT. Translated: CASSLHRVDNSPLHF. The V and J genes are TRBV28 and TRBJ1-6; D may be TRBD1 (6 bases). This CDR3 region has 15 residues. The V gene's germline CDR1 is MDHEN and CDR2 SYDVKM. V lost 2 bases to trimming and J lost 5 bases, with 10 bases between them.

The genes are TRBV18 and TRBJ1-5; D gene uncertain. The V gene lost 4 bases and the J gene lost 6 bases, with 10 bases spanning the gap. Per the germline V gene, CDR1 is KGHSH and CDR2 is LQKENI. The CDR3 sequence is 13 residues long. The chain's CDR3 is CASSLVRGQPQHF. In DNA form, the CDR3 reads TGTGCCAGCTCACTTGTTCGGGGTCAGCCCCAGCATTTT. Together with reference TRBV18 and TRBJ1-5, the CDR3 gives the full variable domain: NAGVMQNPRHLVRRRGQEARLRCSPMKGHSHVYWYRQLPEEGLKFMVYLQKENIIDESGMPKERFSAEFPKEGPSILRIQQVVRGDSAAYFCASSLVRGQPQHFGDGTRLSIL.

V is TRBV6-2 or TRBV6-3 and J is TRBJ2-5; the D gene is possibly TRBD2 (6 bases). Germline V CDR1 and CDR2: MNHEY, SVGEGT. The germline V and J ends were trimmed by 0 bases and 4 bases, with 12 bases remaining between them. This CDR3 comprises 15 residues. For the CDR3, the DNA is TGTGCCAGCAGTTACTCCGGGGGTTTGAGAGAGACCCAGTACTTC. Amino acid sequence: CASSYSGGLRETQYF.

The V call is TRBV29-1, the J call TRBJ2-7, with D uncertain. Between the trimmed V and J ends, which lost 4 bases and 1 base, there was a span of 5 bases. The germline gives CDR1 SQVTM, CDR2 ANQGSEA. CDR3 size: 11 residues. Here the CDR3 reads CSVVASYEQYF. The CDR3 nucleotides read TGCAGCGTTGTCGCTTCCTACGAGCAGTACTTC.